This T cell receptor beta chain was captured by sequencing in a study of blood T cell repertoires in COVID-19. This CDR3 is built from 14 residues. CDR1 DFQATT and CDR2 SNEGSKA come from the germline V gene (reference sequence). The ends lost 3 bases at V and 8 bases at J; junction bases unmatched: 9. This clone came up once. Here immunoSEQ multiplex PCR was the method, and the copy in TCRdb shows in-frame clones only, minus some. The sample includes under 250,000 clones, roughly 86% of them seen just once. Input material: peripheral blood. The clonotype originates from a woman aged 55-69 years with acute or convalescent COVID-19. The chain couples TRBV20-1 to TRBJ1-5; TRBD1 matches 8 bases. CDR3 protein: CSASRQGSDEPQHF. The CDR3 DNA sequence: TGCAGTGCTAGTCGACAGGGGTCGGATGAGCCCCAGCATTTT.